This T cell receptor (beta chain) was sequenced for a study of cytomegalovirus exposure and HLA in healthy donors. The CDR3 totals 13 residues. Unmatched junction bases numbered 0, after V lost 4 bases and J lost 2 bases. In germline, CDR1 is LNHDA, CDR2 SQIVND (reference sequence). As concerns this clone: The antigen remains undetermined.

PCR used 60 Vbeta primers and 13 Jbeta primers. TCRdb's table, derived via immunoSEQ multiplex PCR, lists solely in-frame clones and lacks some. Of fewer than 200,000 clones in the sample, around 86% were seen once. The study, taken as a whole, reports: A previous analysis found most TCR beta V segments productive roughly 90% or roughly 30% of the time. Several of the most significant clusters appeared, in a later analysis, to be linked to common viral pathogens.

The source of this sequence is a male donor in good health and CMV-seronegative. The chain couples TRBV19 to TRBJ2-7; 9 bases are a match to TRBD1. What was sequenced was PBMCs. This chain's CDR3 is CASSRDRAYEQYF. CDR3 nucleotides: TGTGCCAGTAGTAGGGACAGGGCCTACGAGCAGTACTTC.